This T cell receptor beta chain was identified during a study of cytomegalovirus exposure and HLA in healthy donors. About the research overall: Earlier, 150 million to 200 million T cells were analyzed, and some 120 million unique TCR beta sequences were found among them. Points from the study as a whole: Later on, an analysis tied over 15,000 TCR beta sequences to HLA alleles at 0.05 false discovery rate. While the bulk of TCR sequences proved rare, some public TCRs turned up in many donors.

The CDR3 length is 11 residues. Per germline, CDR1 GTSNPN and CDR2 SVGIG (reference sequence). The trim removed 7 bases at V and 1 base at J, leaving 1 base unmatched. Primers: 60 Vbeta forward and 13 Jbeta reverse. Sequenced by immunoSEQ multiplex PCR; TCRdb stores in-frame clones only, minus some. Here the sample spans fewer than 75,000 clones, around 85% being singletons. Concerning this clone: Its antigen is unknown.

The V call is TRBV30, the J call TRBJ2-7; 7 positions match TRBD1. The origin of this receptor is a woman aged 25 to 45 in good health and CMV-seronegative. Specimen: PBMCs. The CDR3 nucleotides read TGTGCCTACAGGGGATCCTACGAGCAGTACTTC. This encodes CAYRGSYEQYF.